A selection of T cell receptor beta chains follows, all from one sample in a study of shared clonotypes between healthy human individuals. Measured with immunoSEQ multiplex PCR; TCRdb has only the in-frame clones, and not every one. This repertoire shows some 2,100,000 clones, approximately 94% found once; its top ten account for 1.7%. Sequencing input: naive CD8+ T cells from PBMCs. These receptors all stem from a man aged 18 to 29 in good health. Some clones in this sample may be carry-over from other donors' samples. Both conserved end residues are part of each CDR3.

TRBJ2-7 | TRBV5-1 | CASSFYPGSYEQYF
TRBJ2-1 | TRBV7-9 | CASSLGLARKYNEQFF
TRBJ2-1 | TRBV7-9 | CASSYHRGDEQFF
TRBJ1-3 | TRBV6-6 | CASSYPTGARGNTIYF
TRBJ2-7 | TRBV7-8 | CASSSRTSPYEQYF
TRBJ1-4 | TRBV27 | CASSLRSKNEKLFF
TRBJ2-7 | TRBV28 | CASTSRRQGILYEQYF
TRBJ2-1 | TRBV27 | CASSLVWDSYNEQFF
TRBJ2-2 | TRBV2 | CASGKRNTNTGELFF
TRBJ1-1 | TRBV27 | CASSPGRGMNTEAFF
TRBJ1-4 | TRBV7-9 | CASSPTGTPLDGEKLFF
TRBJ2-1 | TRBV15 | CATSAIQPGTSVYNEQFF
TRBJ2-7 | TRBV19 | CASSINGGRGPEQYF
TRBJ1-2 | TRBV5-6 | CASSNHNNYGYTF
TRBJ2-7 | TRBV14 | CASSAATARTYEQYF
TRBJ1-2 | TRBV4-3 | CASSQGGQSGYGYTF
TRBJ2-3 | TRBV7-6 | CASSQGAEGTDTQYF
TRBJ2-1 | TRBV19 | CASSISRGYYNEQFF
TRBJ2-7 | TRBV27 | CASSSRVLKYEQYF
TRBJ2-7 | TRBV6-6 | CASSFTDRVGQYF
TRBJ1-2 | TRBV16 | CASSQFGHNGYTF
TRBJ2-3 | TRBV13 | CASSLGAEMEGSDTQYF
TRBJ2-1 | TRBV9 | CASGQYNEQFF
TRBJ2-1 | TRBV27 | CASSLSPGTSGKRDEQFF
TRBJ2-7 | TRBV2 | CASSEYLEGPLEEQYF
TRBJ2-2 | TRBV27 | CASLRGTGELFF